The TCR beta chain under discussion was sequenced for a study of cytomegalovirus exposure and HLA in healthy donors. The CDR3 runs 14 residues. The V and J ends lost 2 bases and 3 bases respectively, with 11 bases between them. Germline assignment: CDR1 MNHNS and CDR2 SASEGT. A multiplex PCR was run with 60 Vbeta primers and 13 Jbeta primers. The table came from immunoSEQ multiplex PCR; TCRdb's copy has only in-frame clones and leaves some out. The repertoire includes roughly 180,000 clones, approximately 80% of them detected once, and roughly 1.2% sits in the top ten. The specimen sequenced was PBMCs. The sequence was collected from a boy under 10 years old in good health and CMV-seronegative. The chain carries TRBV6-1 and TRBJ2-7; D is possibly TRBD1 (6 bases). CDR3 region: CASSEIQGIYEQYF. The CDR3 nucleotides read TGTGCCAGCAGTGAAATACAGGGTATCTACGAGCAGTACTTC.